The clone carrying this T cell receptor beta chain was picked up a small number of times. This entry comes from a study of T cell repertoires in cytomegalovirus infection. For the study at large: Public signatures in TCR beta pointed to CMV infection and matching HLA type.

The CDR3 is made up of 14 amino acids. Germline values: CDR1 MGHRA, CDR2 YSYEKL. V shed 2 bases, J shed 5 bases, and the junction held 4 bases outside the gene matches. TCRdb analysed the reads with MiXCR anew, one entry per CDR3 protein. The sample shows a few hundred thousand distinct CDR3 sequences, 9.5% of them seen only once. The sequence derives from a human donor in good health (CMV status not recorded). Some clones in this sample may be carry-over from other donors' samples. The V gene is TRBV4-1, the J gene TRBJ1-1; 8 bases agree with TRBD1. The sample comprised PBMCs. The CDR3 loop reads CASSQHRGSTEAFF. In nucleotides, the CDR3 is TGCGCCAGCAGCCAACACAGGGGGAGTACTGAAGCTTTCTTT.